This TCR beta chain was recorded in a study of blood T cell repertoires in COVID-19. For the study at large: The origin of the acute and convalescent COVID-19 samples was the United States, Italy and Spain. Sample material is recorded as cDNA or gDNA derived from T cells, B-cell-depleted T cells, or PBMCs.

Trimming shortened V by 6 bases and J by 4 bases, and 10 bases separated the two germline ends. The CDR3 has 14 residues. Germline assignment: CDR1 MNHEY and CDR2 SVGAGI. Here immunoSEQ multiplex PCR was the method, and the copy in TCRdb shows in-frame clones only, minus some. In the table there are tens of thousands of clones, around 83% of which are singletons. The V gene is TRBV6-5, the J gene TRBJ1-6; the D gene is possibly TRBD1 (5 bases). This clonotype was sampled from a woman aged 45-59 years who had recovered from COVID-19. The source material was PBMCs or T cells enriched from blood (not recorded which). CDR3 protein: CASSNRQYNSPLHF. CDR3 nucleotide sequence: TGTGCCAGCAGCAACCGACAGTATAATTCACCCCTCCACTTT.